This entry features one TCR beta chain sequence. Libraries were prepared by immunoSEQ multiplex PCR; TCRdb keeps only in-frame clonotypes and omits some of them. The table shows around 50,000 clones, with about 90% occurring only once. The data were taken from a study of blood T cell repertoires in COVID-19. Across the whole study: In each case, the material was cDNA or gDNA derived from T cells, B-cell-depleted T cells, or PBMCs.

The CDR3 contains 15 residues. The V end lost 3 bases, the J end lost 2 bases, and 11 bases lay between the germline ends. Germline V lookup: CDR1 MDHEN, CDR2 SYDVKM. The V and J genes are TRBV28 and TRBJ1-5; D gene ambiguous. Material: peripheral blood. The receptor's source is a man aged 65 to 79 with active COVID-19. The CDR3 DNA sequence: TGTGCCAGCAGTTTCCCCGGGGATGGCAATCAGCCCCAGCATTTT. It codes for CASSFPGDGNQPQHF.